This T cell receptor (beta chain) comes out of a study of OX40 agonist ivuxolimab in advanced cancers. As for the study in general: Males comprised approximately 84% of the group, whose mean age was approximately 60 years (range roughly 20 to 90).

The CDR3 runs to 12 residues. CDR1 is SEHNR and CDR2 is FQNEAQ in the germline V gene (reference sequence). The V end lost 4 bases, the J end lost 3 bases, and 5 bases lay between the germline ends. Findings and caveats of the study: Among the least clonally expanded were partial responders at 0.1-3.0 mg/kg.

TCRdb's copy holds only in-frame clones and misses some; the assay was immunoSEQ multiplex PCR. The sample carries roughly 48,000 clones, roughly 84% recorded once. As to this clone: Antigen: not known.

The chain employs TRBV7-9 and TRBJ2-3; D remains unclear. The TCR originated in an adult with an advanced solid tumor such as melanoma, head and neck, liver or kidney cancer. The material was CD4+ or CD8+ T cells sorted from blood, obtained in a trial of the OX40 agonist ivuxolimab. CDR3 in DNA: TGTGCCAGCAGCTCCCGAACAGATACGCAGTATTTT. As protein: CASSSRTDTQYF. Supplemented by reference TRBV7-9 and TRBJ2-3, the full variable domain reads DTGVSQNPRHKITKRGQNVTFRCDPISEHNRLYWYRQTLGQGPEFLTYFQNEAQLEKSRLLSDRFSAERPKGSFSTLEIQRTEQGDSAMYLCASSSRTDTQYFGPGTRLTVL.